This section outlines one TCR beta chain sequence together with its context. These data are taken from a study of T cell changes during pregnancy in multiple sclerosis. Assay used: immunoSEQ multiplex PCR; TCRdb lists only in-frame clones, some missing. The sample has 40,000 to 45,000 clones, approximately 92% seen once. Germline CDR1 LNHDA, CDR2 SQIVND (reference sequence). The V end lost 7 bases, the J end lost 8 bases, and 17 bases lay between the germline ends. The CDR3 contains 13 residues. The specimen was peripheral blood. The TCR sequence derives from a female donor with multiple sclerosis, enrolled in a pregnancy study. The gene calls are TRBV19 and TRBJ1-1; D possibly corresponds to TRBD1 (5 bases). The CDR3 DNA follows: TGTGCCAGTATCGGAAAGGGACCCAGGGAAGCTTTCTTT. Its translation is CASIGKGPREAFF.